This entry features one T cell receptor (beta chain) sequence. The sample comes from a study of CD8 T cells in Susac syndrome. Random hexamers were used to reverse transcribe about 0.5 to 1 ug of RNA. It was immunoSEQ multiplex PCR that amplified TCR beta CDR3 across 54 Vbeta and 13 Jbeta. TCRdb recomputed calls from the immunoSEQ multiplex PCR reads with MiXCR, one row per CDR3 protein. The sample carries under 200,000 distinct CDR3 sequences, approximately 94% recorded once. Trimming removed 4 bases at V and 4 bases at J, with 17 bases between. There are 15 residues in the CDR3. Germline assignment: CDR1 SGHRS and CDR2 YFSETQ. Sequencing of TCR beta covered CD8+ and CD4+ T cells obtained from blood.

The chain employs TRBV5-1 and TRBJ2-5; possibly TRBD2 for D (5 bases). The sample was CD4+ T cells from PBMCs. The receptor's source is a human donor with Susac syndrome. CDR3 loop: CASSPAGQERETQYF. The CDR3 coding sequence is TGCGCCAGCAGCCCCGCGGGCCAAGAAAGAGAGACCCAGTACTTC.